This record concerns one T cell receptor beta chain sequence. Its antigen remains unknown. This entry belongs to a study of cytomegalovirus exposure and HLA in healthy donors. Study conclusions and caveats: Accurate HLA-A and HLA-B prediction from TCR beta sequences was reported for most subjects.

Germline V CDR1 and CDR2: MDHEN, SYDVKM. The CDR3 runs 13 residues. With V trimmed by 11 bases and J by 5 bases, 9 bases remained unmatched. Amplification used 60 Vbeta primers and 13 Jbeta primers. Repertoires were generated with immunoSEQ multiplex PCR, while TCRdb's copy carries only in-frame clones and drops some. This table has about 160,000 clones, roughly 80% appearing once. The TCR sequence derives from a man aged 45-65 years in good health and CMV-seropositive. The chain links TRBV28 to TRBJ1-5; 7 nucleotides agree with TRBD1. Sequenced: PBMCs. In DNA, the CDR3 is TGTGCCGCCCTACAGGGGTGGGATCAGCCCCAGCATTTT. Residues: CAALQGWDQPQHF.